The rows below give T cell receptor beta chains drawn from one sample of a study of T cells expressing NK-cell markers. From its re-call of the 5' RACE reads, TCRdb lists each CDR3 protein once, without DNA. The table lists roughly 280,000 distinct CDR3 sequences, with approximately 0.39% in the top ten. Sequenced input: blood T cells: a sorted CD56 or NKG2C T cell subset, CD4+ or CD8+ T cells, or bulk PBMC T cells (not recorded which). Receptor source: a man younger than 35 in good health. Each CDR3 is given with its conserved first and last residue.

V gene,J gene,CDR3 protein
TRBV29-1,TRBJ1-2,CSVEGQVDYGYTF
TRBV4-1,TRBJ2-1,CASSQFSDFGEQFF
TRBV21-1,TRBJ2-1,CASRPAGRTQFF
TRBV18,TRBJ2-5,CASSPGTGEQETQYF
TRBV6-1,TRBJ1-2,CATTQWGSGYTF
TRBV5-1,TRBJ2-3,CASSSTGQGSDTQYF
TRBV20-1,TRBJ2-3,CSASRDYPDTQYF
TRBV6-2/TRBV6-3,TRBJ1-1,CASRLRGSNTEAFF
TRBV7-2,TRBJ2-7,CASSVDNIGSYEQYF
TRBV5-4,TRBJ2-5,CASSWGQGKETQYF
TRBV18,TRBJ2-7,CASSGTSNNEQYF
TRBV19,TRBJ1-4,CASSTPGGRNEKLFF
TRBV11-2,TRBJ2-1,CASSPAGLSNEQFF
TRBV12-3/TRBV12-4,TRBJ1-6,CASSLSSGGPNSPLHF
TRBV5-6,TRBJ1-3,CASSQISRDIGNTIYF
TRBV5-6,TRBJ2-4,CASSLEGGWNIQYF
TRBV20-1,TRBJ2-1,CSASSGGLGNEQFF
TRBV20-1,TRBJ1-4,CSATTRREEKLFF
TRBV4-1,TRBJ2-3,CASSPIGTGASTDTQYF
TRBV20-1,TRBJ2-3,CSAVPGLAGTDTQYF
TRBV27,TRBJ2-5,CASSPLGGGVETQYF
TRBV29-1,TRBJ1-1,CSVEEDRAVAEAFF
TRBV5-1,TRBJ2-7,CASSFDRDQYEQYF
TRBV5-6,TRBJ1-5,CASSLQRAQPQHF